One sample yielded the 29 T cell receptor beta chains listed below, sequenced in a study of radiotherapy plus CTLA-4 blockade in lung cancer. Profiled with immunoSEQ multiplex PCR; TCRdb holds only in-frame clones, not every one. The table lists about 80,000 clones, 84% of them singletons. Sequencing used peripheral blood, obtained from a patient treated with radiotherapy plus ipilimumab. These receptors were taken from a human donor with non-small cell lung cancer who had stable disease on radiotherapy plus ipilimumab.

This clone was seen a single time. V gene TRBV6-5 combines with J gene TRBJ2-5; TRBD1 is a possible D gene (5 bases). Germline values: CDR1 MNHEY, CDR2 SVGAGI. There are 14 residues in the CDR3. V was trimmed by 0 bases and J by 1 base, leaving 6 bases between them. Written as DNA, the CDR3 is TGTGCCAGCAGTTACTCAGGGGCCCAAGAGACCCAGTACTTC. Translated: CASSYSGAQETQYF.

The V and J genes are TRBV27 and TRBJ2-2; 7 bases are shared with TRBD1. Unmatched junction bases numbered 2, after V lost 3 bases and J lost 1 base. Germline loops: CDR1 MNHEY, CDR2 SMNVEV (reference sequence). This CDR3 is built from 15 residues. The CDR3 nucleotides read TGTGCCAGCAGTTTGGGGACAGTGAACACCGGGGAGCTGTTTTTT. Protein sequence: CASSLGTVNTGELFF.

The chain joins TRBV7-3 to TRBJ1-1; TRBD1 agrees at 7 bases. The CDR3 runs to 15 residues. Unmatched junction bases numbered 3, after V lost 2 bases and J lost 0 bases. Germline lookup yields CDR1 SGHTA and CDR2 FQGTGA. The DNA of the CDR3 is TGTGCCAGCAGCTTACAAGGACAGGTGAACACTGAAGCTTTCTTT. Translating it yields CASSLQGQVNTEAFF. The complete variable domain, with remaining parts taken from reference TRBV7-3 and TRBJ1-1, reads GAGVSQTPSNKVTEKGKYVELRCDPISGHTALYWYRQSLGQGPEFLIYFQGTGAADDSGLPNDRFFAVRPEGSVSTLKIQRTERGDSAVYLCASSLQGQVNTEAFFGQGTRLTVV.

The V call is TRBV27, the J call TRBJ2-2; 11 bases are shared with TRBD1. The CDR3 is made up of 16 amino acids. Germline V gene sequence: CDR1 MNHEY, CDR2 SMNVEV (reference sequence). V lost 6 bases to trimming and J lost 7 bases; unmatched junction nucleotides: 10. CDR3 sequence: CASRQPGQGESGELFF. As DNA, the CDR3 is TGTGCCAGCAGACAGCCGGGACAGGGGGAGAGCGGGGAGCTGTTTTTT.

The rearrangement links TRBV4-1 to TRBJ2-5; 9 bases match TRBD1. The CDR3 contains 15 residues. Germline V CDR1 and CDR2: MGHRA, YSYEKL. V dropped 3 bases and J dropped 5; count of bases not matched to a gene: 7. CDR3 in DNA: TGCGCCAGCAGCCAGGGACAGGGTAAATGGGAGACCCAGTACTTC. Translating it yields CASSQGQGKWETQYF.

The chain carries TRBV29-1 and TRBJ1-2; the D is unclear. The germline V gene encodes CDR1 SQVTM and CDR2 ANQGSEA. There are 13 residues in the CDR3. V dropped 3 bases and J dropped 2 bases, with 10 bases sitting between them. DNA for the CDR3: TGCAGCGTTGATACGGCCGTGAACTATGGCTACACCTTC. It translates to CSVDTAVNYGYTF.

The CDR3 nucleotides read TGTGCCAGCAGCGGCGGAGCCCAAACGGAGACCCAGTACTTC. Residues: CASSGGAQTETQYF. The chain has TRBV9 and TRBJ2-5; D is unclear. Germline assignment: CDR1 SGDLS and CDR2 YYNGEE. V gave up 3 bases and J gave up 5 bases, with 14 bases separating them. This CDR3 is 14 amino acids long.

This clone was seen only once. The chain carries TRBV7-9 and TRBJ2-2, with TRBD2 matching over 8 bases. Trimming took 6 bases from V and 4 from J; bases not matched to a gene: 10. The CDR3 runs 16 residues. CDR1 is SEHNR, CDR2 FQNEAQ, per germline (reference sequence). The CDR3 spells CASSSPTSGSTGELFF. DNA of the CDR3: TGTGCCAGCAGTAGTCCCACTAGCGGAAGCACCGGGGAGCTGTTTTTT.

J is TRBJ2-7 and V is TRBV21-1. TRBV21-1 is a pseudogene. This CDR3 region has 15 residues. CDR3 amino acids: CASVRRARDTYEQYF. In nucleotides, the CDR3 is TGTGCCAGCGTAAGGAGGGCCAGGGACACCTACGAGCAGTACTTC.

This clone came up a few times. The rearrangement links TRBV15 to TRBJ1-1; D gene ambiguous. V was shortened by 0 bases and J by 2 bases, with 7 bases between the two germline ends. The germline gives CDR1 LNHNV, CDR2 YYDKDF (reference sequence). The CDR3 totals 14 residues. In nucleotides, the CDR3 is TGTGCCACCAGCAGAGATACGGACAACACTGAAGCTTTCTTT. Amino acid sequence: CATSRDTDNTEAFF.

The CDR3 spells CASSLWGSYNEQFF. Written as DNA, the CDR3 is TGTGCCAGCAGCTTGTGGGGCAGCTACAATGAGCAGTTCTTC. The chain uses TRBV5-8 and TRBJ2-1; perhaps TRBD1 as D (5 bases). Looked up from germline, CDR1 is SGHTS and CDR2 is YDEGEE. V was trimmed by 1 base and J by 3 bases, leaving 8 bases between them. The CDR3 runs 14 residues.

The rearrangement joins TRBV10-1 to TRBJ1-2, with D possibly being TRBD1 (5 bases). CDR1 and CDR2 from the germline V gene are WNHNN and SYGVQD (reference sequence). The V gene lost 0 bases and the J gene lost 12 bases, with 11 bases spanning the gap. The length of the CDR3 is 12 residues. CDR3 in DNA: TGCGCCAGCAGTGAGTCGGGGACTGCCGACACCTTC. Translating it yields CASSESGTADTF.

J is TRBJ2-5 and V is TRBV2, with 14 bases identical to TRBD2. CDR1 is SNHLY and CDR2 is FYNNEI in the germline V gene. J gave up 5 bases and V 0 bases, and 2 bases lay outside the gene matches. The CDR3 is 16 residues long. CDR3 sequence reads: CASSEARLAGGETQYF. In nucleotides, the CDR3 is TGTGCCAGCAGTGAAGCGCGACTAGCGGGAGGGGAGACCCAGTACTTC.

The rearrangement joins TRBV6-6 to TRBJ2-1; 11 nucleotides line up with TRBD2. Germline V lookup: CDR1 MNHNY, CDR2 SVGAGI (reference sequence). CDR3 length: 16 amino acids. V was clipped by 2 bases and J by 4 bases; unmatched bases: 4. For the CDR3, the DNA is TGTGCCAGCAGTTACCTACTAGCGGGAGAATACAATGAGCAGTTCTTC. Translation gives CASSYLLAGEYNEQFF.

The chain couples TRBV5-1 to TRBJ2-7; unclear D gene. Germline V gene sequence: CDR1 SGHRS, CDR2 YFSETQ. Trimming removed 0 bases from V and 6 bases from J, with 7 bases in between. The CDR3 spans 12 residues. In nucleotides, the CDR3 is TGCGCCAGCAGCTTGGGAGGTACCGAGCAGTACTTC. Protein: CASSLGGTEQYF. The whole variable domain, filled in from reference TRBV5-1 and TRBJ2-7, reads KAGVTQTPRYLIKTRGQQVTLSCSPISGHRSVSWYQQTPGQGLQFLFEYFSETQRNKGNFPGRFSGRQFSNSRSEMNVSTLELGDSALYLCASSLGGTEQYFGPGTRLTVT.

This clone has only a few counts. The chain is built from TRBV6-6 and TRBJ2-1, with 7 nucleotides matching TRBD1. The J segment lost 2 bases and the V segment lost 6 bases, leaving 7 bases of the junction unmatched. The CDR3 has 15 residues. CDR1 and CDR2 (germline): MNHNY, SVGAGI (reference sequence). CDR3 coding DNA: TGTGCCAGCAGATTTATCCAGGGGGCCTACAATGAGCAGTTCTTC. This codes for CASRFIQGAYNEQFF.

V gene TRBV19 combines with J gene TRBJ2-3; TRBD2 aligns across 8 bases. V gave up 7 bases and J gave up 3 bases; unmatched junction bases: 6. The CDR3 is made up of 14 amino acids. The germline gives CDR1 LNHDA, CDR2 SQIVND (reference sequence). The chain's CDR3 is CASNRGGRTDTQYF. Here the CDR3 DNA reads TGTGCCAGTAACCGGGGGGGCCGTACAGATACGCAGTATTTT.

The gene calls are TRBV5-1 and TRBJ2-1; D ambiguous. The CDR3 has 15 residues. Germline CDR1 SGHRS, CDR2 YFSETQ. The V end lost 3 bases, the J end lost 0 bases, and 10 bases lay between the germline ends. In DNA form, the CDR3 reads TGCGCCAGCAGCTCGGTGGCTAGCTCCTACAATGAGCAGTTCTTC. It yields the protein CASSSVASSYNEQFF.

This clone was found once. The gene calls are TRBV5-6 and TRBJ2-7, with D maybe TRBD1 (5 bases). The CDR3 has 15 amino acids. From germline, CDR1 is SGHDT and CDR2 YYEEEE. V lost 7 bases, J lost 2 bases, and 19 bases lay in between. CDR3 nucleotide sequence: TGTGCCAGCCACGCAACCAGGGATTTCGCCTACGAGCAGTACTTC. It yields the protein CASHATRDFAYEQYF.

This chain connects TRBV5-1 to TRBJ1-5; 7 nucleotides align to TRBD1. From germline, CDR1 is SGHRS and CDR2 YFSETQ. The CDR3 extends over 15 amino acids. V lost 3 bases, J lost 4 bases, and 7 bases stayed unmatched. The chain's CDR3 is CASSSAPGQNQPQHF. DNA of the CDR3: TGCGCCAGCAGCTCGGCGCCGGGACAGAATCAGCCCCAGCATTTT.

The chain combines TRBV7-3 with TRBJ1-4; tentatively, D is TRBD1 (6 bases). The germline CDR1 and CDR2 sequences are SGHTA and FQGTGA. The length of the CDR3 is 16 residues. V dropped 5 bases and J dropped 8 bases, with 21 bases sitting between them. The CDR3 loop is CASSLRQSTRGEKLFF. CDR3 coding DNA: TGTGCCAGCAGCCTGAGACAGTCAACGAGGGGGGAAAAACTGTTTTTT.

The rearrangement uses TRBV5-1 and TRBJ2-7; D might be TRBD1 or TRBD2, each matching 7 bases. Deletions cut 5 bases from V and 2 bases from J, with 11 bases between. CDR1 and CDR2 (germline): SGHRS, YFSETQ. CDR3 length: 13 amino acids. In DNA, the CDR3 is TGCGCCAGCAGGAGCGGGACAGCCTACGAGCAGTACTTC. This sequence encodes CASRSGTAYEQYF. The variable domain in full, completed from reference TRBV5-1 and TRBJ2-7, reads KAGVTQTPRYLIKTRGQQVTLSCSPISGHRSVSWYQQTPGQGLQFLFEYFSETQRNKGNFPGRFSGRQFSNSRSEMNVSTLELGDSALYLCASRSGTAYEQYFGPGTRLTVT.

This clone was found once. This chain joins TRBV7-2 and TRBJ2-1; a weak D match, TRBD2 (5 bases). V lost 0 bases to trimming and J lost 1 base, with 10 bases between them. CDR3 length: 16 residues. CDR1 and CDR2 (germline): SGHTA, FQGNSA. The CDR3 sequence: CASSLALGGSYNEQFF. Here the CDR3 DNA reads TGTGCCAGCAGCTTAGCGCTCGGCGGGTCCTACAATGAGCAGTTCTTC.

The rearrangement links TRBV7-9 to TRBJ2-5; 8 bases line up with TRBD2. Germline-derived CDR1 and CDR2 are SEHNR and FQNEAQ (reference sequence). CDR3 length equals 15 residues. The V and J ends lost 1 base and 0 bases, in that order; junction bases with no gene match: 1. The CDR3 DNA follows: TGTGCCAGCAGCTTAGTGGGACTAGACCAAGAGACCCAGTACTTC. Translation: CASSLVGLDQETQYF.

This chain links TRBV6-1 with TRBJ1-6; D is possibly TRBD1 (5 bases). The CDR3 is 16 amino acids. Trimming removed 3 bases from V and 7 bases from J, with 16 bases in between. Germline CDR1 MNHNS, CDR2 SASEGT. The CDR3 DNA sequence: TGTGCCAGCAGTGAGGAACTCCGGGGCCCGAATTCACCCCTCCACTTT. Its translation is CASSEELRGPNSPLHF.

This rearrangement joins TRBV5-6 to TRBJ2-2, with TRBD1 matching over 7 bases. CDR1 and CDR2 from the germline V gene are SGHDT and YYEEEE. The CDR3 covers 15 residues. J gave up 3 bases and V 4 bases, and 6 bases lay outside the gene matches. This CDR3 reads CASSPTGFDTGELFF. As DNA, the CDR3 is TGTGCCAGCAGCCCGACAGGGTTTGACACCGGGGAGCTGTTTTTT.

CDR3 sequence: CASSEQPRNTGELFF. CDR3 nucleotide sequence: TGTGCCAGCAGTGAACAGCCCAGAAACACCGGGGAGCTGTTTTTT. The chain employs TRBV2 and TRBJ2-2; D is uncertain. The CDR3 consists of 15 residues. The V gene lost 2 bases and the J gene lost 2 bases, with 9 bases spanning the gap. Germline CDR1 is SNHLY and CDR2 is FYNNEI.

The J gene is TRBJ2-6, the V gene TRBV18; 11 nucleotides agree with TRBD1. This CDR3 has 16 residues. After removal of 4 bases from V and 2 bases from J, the junction contained 1 base not matched to a gene. Germline V gene lookup returns CDR1 KGHSH and CDR2 LQKENI. The CDR3 loop is CASSRTGGAGANVLTF. CDR3 DNA sequence: TGTGCCAGCTCACGGACAGGGGGCGCTGGGGCCAACGTCCTGACTTTC.

The V and J genes are TRBV9 and TRBJ1-1; D not resolved. The V end lost 0 bases, the J end lost 11 bases, and 17 bases lay between the germline ends. Germline lookup yields CDR1 SGDLS and CDR2 YYNGEE. The CDR3 is 14 amino acids. The CDR3 region is CASSVEVSGSGAFF. In DNA, the CDR3 is TGTGCCAGCAGCGTAGAAGTATCGGGTTCTGGGGCTTTCTTT.